Listed here are 30 T cell receptor beta chains from one sample, sequenced in a study of T-cell reconstitution after alpha-beta-depleted transplantation in children. Unique molecular identifiers featured in how the TCRbeta library was prepared. TCRdb fed the PCR reads into MiXCR, producing one record per CDR3 protein. The sample has fewer than 120,000 distinct CDR3 sequences, approximately 10% seen once. The specimen comprised PBMCs from the stem cell graft donor, sampled from the stem cell graft. The receptors stem from a human donor who donated a stem cell graft to a child with acute lymphoblastic leukemia.

This clonotype was found many times. The rearrangement uses TRBV6-1 and TRBJ2-1; 10 nucleotides line up with TRBD2. The V gene's germline CDR1 is MNHNS and CDR2 SASEGT. V gave up 2 bases and J gave up 1 base; unmatched junction bases: 5. This CDR3 is 17 amino acids long. CDR3 sequence reads: CASSETGAGGSYNEQFF. The CDR3 DNA follows: TGTGCCAGCAGTGAAACCGGAGCGGGAGGGTCCTACAATGAGCAGTTCTTC.

V and J are TRBV19 and TRBJ2-3; TRBD1 agrees at 7 bases. Trimming cost V 9 bases and J 2 bases; bases outside gene matches: 5. The CDR3 covers 13 residues. Germline CDR1 and CDR2: LNHDA and SQIVND (reference sequence). The CDR3 DNA reads as TGTGCCAGCCGGGACAGTCCCACAGATACGCAGTATTTT. It specifies CASRDSPTDTQYF.

The J gene is TRBJ1-2, the V gene TRBV12-3 or TRBV12-4, with a weak D call TRBD1 (5 bases). This CDR3 has 16 residues. The V gene lost 7 bases and the J gene lost 0 bases, with 18 bases spanning the gap. The CDR3 region has the DNA TGTGCCAGCACCATACAAGGGACCGCTGCTAACTATGGCTACACCTTC. Its protein product is CASTIQGTAANYGYTF.

This clonotype was counted at least ten times. Here the CDR3 DNA reads TGTGCCAGCAGCTTCGGGGTGGGGAAGTATGAGCAGTTCTTC. Protein sequence: CASSFGVGKYEQFF. V is TRBV5-4 and J is TRBJ2-1, with D possibly TRBD2 on 5 matching bases. Trimming removed 2 bases at V and 8 bases at J, with 14 bases between. The CDR3 consists of 14 residues. Germline CDR1 reads SGHNT; CDR2 reads YYREEE (reference sequence).

This clonotype was counted at least ten times. V gene TRBV4-3 combines with J gene TRBJ2-3; no firm D call. Germline V gene sequence: CDR1 LGHNA, CDR2 YSLEER. CDR3 size: 16 residues. Trimming left V 4 bases short and J 1 base short, with 15 bases between. The CDR3 DNA sequence: TGCGCCAGCAGCCGCACGACTCAAGGCCGCACAGATACGCAGTATTTT. This gives the protein CASSRTTQGRTDTQYF.

This clonotype has at least ten counts. The chain is built from TRBV4-1 and TRBJ2-4, with 12 bases matching TRBD2. Germline CDR1 MGHRA, CDR2 YSYEKL. Trimming cost V 3 bases and J 0 bases; bases outside gene matches: 12. This CDR3 region has 20 residues. The chain's CDR3 is CASSQASGGAGLLAKNIQYF. The CDR3 bases are TGCGCCAGCAGCCAGGCTAGCGGGGGGGCCGGTTTACTAGCCAAAAACATTCAGTACTTC.

This clonotype came up many times. This chain links TRBV12-3 or TRBV12-4 with TRBJ2-5, with 9 nucleotides matching TRBD1. After removal of 4 bases from V and 4 bases from J, the junction contained 7 bases not matched to a gene. The CDR3 totals 15 residues. The CDR3 DNA is TGTGCCAGCAGTTCCGGACAGGGGCGTCTAGAGACCCAGTACTTC. Residues: CASSSGQGRLETQYF.

This clonotype was seen at least ten times. The chain recombines TRBV7-2 with TRBJ1-5, with D possibly TRBD1 on 5 matching bases. Germline-derived CDR1 and CDR2 are SGHTA and FQGNSA. The CDR3 is 15 amino acids. V was trimmed by 4 bases and J by 4 bases, leaving 14 bases between them. The CDR3 is CASSSSRAQNQPQHF. In DNA form, the CDR3 reads TGTGCCAGCAGCTCCTCCAGGGCCCAGAATCAGCCCCAGCATTTT.

At least ten counts were recorded for this clonotype. The chain is built from TRBV29-1 and TRBJ2-1; D is unresolved. The ends were cut back, 0 bases at V and 8 bases at J, with 5 bases in the middle. This CDR3 has 11 residues. Germline V gene lookup returns CDR1 SQVTM and CDR2 ANQGSEA. The CDR3, as DNA: TGCAGCGTTGAAGAGGCGCATGAGCAGTTCTTC. Translation: CSVEEAHEQFF.

This clonotype was counted at least ten times. This chain connects TRBV20-1 to TRBJ2-5; D is possibly TRBD1 (5 bases). The CDR3 sequence is 14 residues long. From germline, CDR1 is DFQATT and CDR2 SNEGSKA (reference sequence). V was trimmed by 1 base and J by 2 bases, leaving 11 bases between them. CDR3 in amino acids: CSARAPTVQETQYF. CDR3 bases: TGCAGTGCTAGAGCTCCGACAGTACAAGAGACCCAGTACTTC.

This clonotype was seen many times. The rearrangement joins TRBV24-1 to TRBJ2-3, with 9 bases lining up with TRBD1. Germline CDR1 KGHDR, CDR2 SFDVKD. The CDR3 contains 14 residues. Trimming took 11 bases from V and 6 from J; bases not matched to a gene: 11. The CDR3 DNA sequence: TGTGCCATTCCCGGGACAGGGCAGGAGGATACGCAGTATTTT. It yields the protein CAIPGTGQEDTQYF.

A remark on this clonotype: Compared with germline, one end of the junction differs, possibly owing to a read error. This chain links TRBV12-3 or TRBV12-4 with TRBJ2-6, with D perhaps matching TRBD1 or TRBD2 (6 bases each). The CDR3 runs 20 residues. CDR3 sequence reads: CASNPTGRGGTLSGANGLTF. CDR3 nucleotides: TGTGCCAGCAACCCTACCGGTAGAGGGGGGACACTCTCTGGGGCCAACGGCCTGACTTTC.

A single count supports this clonotype. This chain connects TRBV15 to TRBJ2-1; 7 nucleotides agree with TRBD1. Germline V gene data show CDR1 as LNHNV and CDR2 as YYDKDF (reference sequence). The V gene end was trimmed by 7 bases and the J gene end by 9 bases; junction bases not matched to a gene: 9. CDR3 size: 13 residues. The CDR3 sequence: CATMETGEFEQFF. As DNA, the CDR3 is TGTGCCACCATGGAAACAGGGGAATTTGAGCAGTTCTTC.

This clonotype was picked up many times. The rearrangement uses TRBV28 and TRBJ1-2, with unresolved D. V gave up 4 bases and J gave up 6 bases, with 9 bases separating them. Germline V gene sequence: CDR1 MDHEN, CDR2 SYDVKM. The CDR3 loop spans 12 amino acids. The CDR3 spells CASSSEINGYTF. DNA of the CDR3: TGTGCCAGCAGTTCAGAGATTAATGGCTACACCTTC.

This clonotype was counted a few times. The chain recombines TRBV7-2 with TRBJ1-5, with D perhaps TRBD1 (6 bases). The V gene's germline CDR1 is SGHTA and CDR2 FQGNSA. V was trimmed by 2 bases and J by 1 base, leaving 15 bases between them. The CDR3 runs 17 residues. In DNA, the CDR3 is TGTGCCAGCAGCTTAAGGGGGGGGGGGCTGAGCAATCAGCCCCAGCATTTT. Translation gives CASSLRGGGLSNQPQHF.

This clonotype was detected a few times. V usage is TRBV29-1 and J usage is TRBJ2-1; 9 bases are a match to TRBD1. The J segment lost 4 bases and the V segment lost 4 bases, leaving 17 bases of the junction unmatched. Germline values: CDR1 SQVTM, CDR2 ANQGSEA. CDR3 length: 18 residues. The CDR3 nucleotides are TGCAGCGTTGTGTTGGCCCTTCCGGGACAGGGCCCTTACAATGAGCAGTTCTTC. Its translation: CSVVLALPGQGPYNEQFF.

V gene TRBV7-2 combines with J gene TRBJ1-4, with no clear D. V was cut by 9 bases and J by 4 bases, with 15 bases left in between. Germline CDR1 reads SGHTA; CDR2 reads FQGNSA. The CDR3 consists of 14 residues. CDR3 amino acids: CASGSTGFNEKLFF. The CDR3 DNA reads as TGTGCCAGTGGCTCAACGGGCTTTAATGAAAAACTGTTTTTT.

This clonotype was seen ten or more times. This chain uses TRBV5-1 with TRBJ1-4; D gene ambiguous. Germline loops: CDR1 SGHRS, CDR2 YFSETQ. This CDR3 has 13 residues. Trimming pared 3 bases from V and 5 bases from J, leaving 8 bases between. The CDR3 reads CASSSAGNEKLFF. The CDR3 DNA sequence: TGCGCCAGCAGCTCGGCGGGAAATGAAAAACTGTTTTTT.

V is TRBV19 and J is TRBJ2-7; no clear D gene. V lost 10 bases and J 3 bases, leaving 13 bases between the germline ends. The length of the CDR3 is 12 residues. The germline V gene has CDR1 LNHDA and CDR2 SQIVND (reference sequence). CDR3 sequence: CATGGKGYEQYF. The CDR3 region has the DNA TGTGCCACCGGTGGGAAGGGCTACGAGCAGTACTTC.

The sample holds many counts of this clonotype. This rearrangement joins TRBV4-3 to TRBJ1-4; a weak D match, TRBD1 (5 bases). The V end was cut by 4 bases, the J end by 8 bases, with 14 bases between. This CDR3 has 14 residues. The germline V gene has CDR1 LGHNA and CDR2 YSLEER. The CDR3 DNA sequence: TGCGCCAGCAGCCGGGACCGCCGAAGGGAAAAACTGTTTTTT. Translated: CASSRDRRREKLFF.

This clonotype was recorded at least ten times. The V call is TRBV5-1, the J call TRBJ2-5; 7 nucleotides match TRBD1. Germline CDR1 is SGHRS and CDR2 is YFSETQ. Losses at the gene ends were 3 bases for V and 5 bases for J; bases not matched to a gene: 7. The CDR3 runs 14 residues. The CDR3: CASSSGQARETQYF. In nucleotides, the CDR3 is TGCGCCAGCAGCTCAGGACAGGCTCGGGAGACCCAGTACTTC.

This clonotype was seen repeatedly, ten times or more. In nucleotides, the CDR3 is TGCGCCAGCAGCCATGTCAGCTCGGCTGGCTACACCTTC. Translation gives CASSHVSSAGYTF. The chain couples TRBV4-3 to TRBJ1-2; no firm D call. The CDR3 spans 13 residues. V was shortened by 3 bases and J by 7 bases, with 12 bases between the two germline ends. Germline CDR1 reads LGHNA; CDR2 reads YSLEER.

This clonotype was counted many times. This chain joins TRBV20-1 and TRBJ2-1; tentatively, D is TRBD1 (6 bases). CDR1 DFQATT and CDR2 SNEGSKA come from the germline V gene (reference sequence). The CDR3 is 14 amino acids. Trimming shortened V by 4 bases and J by 3 bases, and 13 bases separated the two germline ends. Here the CDR3 reads CSATFQGGYNEQFF. The CDR3 region has the DNA TGCAGTGCTACCTTTCAAGGGGGCTACAATGAGCAGTTCTTC.

This clonotype was recorded at least ten times. CDR3: CASSLESGIVYEQYF. CDR3 nucleotides: TGTGCCAGCAGCTTGGAGAGCGGAATTGTCTACGAGCAGTACTTC. V and J are TRBV5-6 and TRBJ2-7; a possible D gene is TRBD2 (5 bases). The ends were cut back, 0 bases at V and 3 bases at J, with 13 bases in the middle. CDR3 length equals 15 residues. In germline, CDR1 is SGHDT, CDR2 YYEEEE.

In this sample, this clonotype turned up many times. The gene calls are TRBV20-1 and TRBJ2-4; 11 bases are a match to TRBD2. The germline CDR1 and CDR2 sequences are DFQATT and SNEGSKA (reference sequence). Losses at the gene ends were 5 bases for V and 7 bases for J; bases not matched to a gene: 7. This CDR3 region has 14 residues. As DNA, the CDR3 is TGCAGTGCTGACCGGGGGACTAGCGGCAACATTCAGTACTTC. Its translation is CSADRGTSGNIQYF.

This clonotype was observed many times. This chain connects TRBV20-1 to TRBJ2-2, with TRBD1 matching over 11 bases. CDR1 and CDR2 (germline): DFQATT, SNEGSKA (reference sequence). The CDR3 has 17 amino acids. Losses at the gene ends were 0 bases for V and 3 bases for J; bases not matched to a gene: 6. The CDR3 bases are TGCAGTGCTAGAGATCCCCGGACAGGGGGCGACACCGGGGAGCTGTTTTTT. Translated: CSARDPRTGGDTGELFF.

This chain uses TRBV29-1 with TRBJ2-1; the D gene is possibly TRBD2 (6 bases). Germline CDR1 and CDR2: SQVTM and ANQGSEA. V was shortened by 1 base and J by 5 bases, with 12 bases between the two germline ends. CDR3 size: 14 residues. The CDR3 region is CSVEGTGVNNEQFF. Here the CDR3 DNA reads TGCAGCGTTGAAGGGACGGGAGTGAACAATGAGCAGTTCTTC.

This clonotype was detected many times. The chain joins TRBV28 to TRBJ1-5; the D gene is possibly TRBD1 (5 bases). V was clipped by 10 bases and J by 0 bases, with 19 bases between them. The CDR3 consists of 16 residues. Germline CDR1 MDHEN, CDR2 SYDVKM. DNA for the CDR3: TGTGCCATCAAACATCCGGGGCTGTATAGCAATCAGCCCCAGCATTTT. Protein product: CAIKHPGLYSNQPQHF.

This clonotype has ten or more counts. This sequence joins TRBV3-1 and TRBJ2-5, with D unclear. From germline, CDR1 is LGHDT and CDR2 YNNKEL (reference sequence). V was cut by 1 base and J by 0 bases, with 12 bases left in between. The CDR3 runs to 16 residues. The CDR3 DNA is TGTGCCAGCAGCCAAGTTACCCCCTTGTACCAAGAGACCCAGTACTTC. Protein product: CASSQVTPLYQETQYF.

This clonotype was detected many times. The chain employs TRBV5-1 and TRBJ2-7; 12 positions agree with TRBD2. There are 15 residues in the CDR3. V lost 4 bases, J lost 2 bases, and 4 bases stayed unmatched. Germline V gene sequence: CDR1 SGHRS, CDR2 YFSETQ. The CDR3 DNA reads as TGCGCCAGCAGCCCGCGACTAGCGGGGGCCTACGAGCAGTACTTC. Protein sequence: CASSPRLAGAYEQYF.